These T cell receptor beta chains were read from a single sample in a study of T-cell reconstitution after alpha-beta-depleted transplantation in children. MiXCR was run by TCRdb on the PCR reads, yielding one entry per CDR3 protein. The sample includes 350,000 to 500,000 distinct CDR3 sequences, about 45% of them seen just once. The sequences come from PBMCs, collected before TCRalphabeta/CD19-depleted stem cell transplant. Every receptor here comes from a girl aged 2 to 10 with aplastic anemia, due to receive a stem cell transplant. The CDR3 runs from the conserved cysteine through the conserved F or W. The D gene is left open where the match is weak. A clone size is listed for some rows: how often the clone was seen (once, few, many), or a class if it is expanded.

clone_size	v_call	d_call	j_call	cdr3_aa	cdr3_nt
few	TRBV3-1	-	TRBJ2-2	CASTLRGADTGELFF	TGTGCCAGCACCCTCAGGGGGGCGGACACCGGGGAGCTGTTTTTT
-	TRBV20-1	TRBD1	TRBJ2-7	CSARDFWVETGGEGSSYEQYF	TGCAGTGCTAGAGATTTTTGGGTAGAGACAGGGGGCGAGGGGAGCTCCTACGAGCAGTACTTC
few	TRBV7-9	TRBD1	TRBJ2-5	CASSLAGTGQETQYF	TGTGCCAGCAGCTTAGCCGGGACAGGGCAAGAGACCCAGTACTTC
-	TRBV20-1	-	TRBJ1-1	CSARDLMNTEAFF	TGCAGTGCTAGAGATCTTATGAACACTGAAGCTTTCTTT
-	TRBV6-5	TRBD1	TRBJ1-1	CASSYANRGGTEAFF	TGTGCCAGCAGTTACGCTAACAGGGGAGGCACTGAAGCTTTCTTT
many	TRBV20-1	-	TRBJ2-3	CSAMSGVRSTDTQYF	TGCAGTGCTATGAGTGGAGTGAGGAGCACAGATACGCAGTATTTT
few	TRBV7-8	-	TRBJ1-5	CASSLGSAAIGNQPQHF	TGTGCCAGCAGCTTAGGTTCGGCGGCGATCGGCAATCAGCCCCAGCATTTT
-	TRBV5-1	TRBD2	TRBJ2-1	CASSQEPSGSTQFF	TGCGCCAGCAGCCAGGAGCCTAGCGGGAGTACGCAGTTCTTC
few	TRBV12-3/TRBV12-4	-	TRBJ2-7	CASTFTGQTYEQYF	TGTGCCAGCACCTTTACGGGACAAACCTACGAGCAGTACTTC
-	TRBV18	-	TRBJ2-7	CASSKGGGIVDEQYF	TGTGCCAGCTCTAAAGGTGGCGGGATTGTTGACGAGCAGTACTTC
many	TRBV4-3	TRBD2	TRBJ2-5	CASSQEYGLAGETQYF	TGCGCCAGCAGCCAAGAATACGGACTAGCGGGAGAGACCCAGTACTTC
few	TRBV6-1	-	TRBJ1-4	CASSEAAVKLFF	TGTGCCAGCAGTGAAGCGGCCGTGAAACTGTTTTTT
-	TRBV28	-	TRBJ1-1	CASGAAPLEAFF	TGTGCCAGCGGTGCCGCCCCGCTTGAAGCTTTCTTT
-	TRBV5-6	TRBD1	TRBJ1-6	CASSRDRGSSPLHF	TGTGCCAGCAGCCGGGACAGGGGAAGTTCACCCCTCCACTTT
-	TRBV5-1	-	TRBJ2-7	CASSLSLFPGPSQDEQYF	TGCGCCAGCAGCTTAAGCCTCTTTCCGGGACCTTCCCAGGACGAGCAGTACTTC
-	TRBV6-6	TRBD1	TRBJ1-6	CASSGTGKSPLHF	TGTGCCAGCAGCGGGACAGGGAAGTCACCCCTCCACTTT
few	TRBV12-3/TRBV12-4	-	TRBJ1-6	CASSLGLGDSPLHF	TGTGCCAGCAGTTTGGGCCTCGGGGATTCACCCCTCCACTTT
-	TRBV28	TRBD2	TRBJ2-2	CASKAGGNTGELFF	TGTGCCAGCAAAGCGGGAGGGAACACCGGGGAGCTGTTTTTT
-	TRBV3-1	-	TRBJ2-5	CASSRLRGPQETQYF	TGTGCCAGCAGCCGCCTCCGGGGTCCACAAGAGACCCAGTACTTC
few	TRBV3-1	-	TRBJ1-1	CASSQEQRMNTEAFF	TGTGCCAGCAGCCAAGAACAACGGATGAACACTGAAGCTTTCTTT
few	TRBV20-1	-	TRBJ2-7	CSARGGVRDYEQYF	TGCAGTGCTAGAGGGGGGGTGAGGGACTACGAGCAGTACTTC
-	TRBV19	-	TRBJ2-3	CASSRQVRGTDTQYF	TGTGCCAGTAGTAGACAGGTTCGGGGCACAGATACGCAGTATTTT
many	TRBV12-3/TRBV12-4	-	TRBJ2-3	CASSRTGDTQYF	TGTGCCAGCAGTCGAACGGGGGATACGCAGTATTTT
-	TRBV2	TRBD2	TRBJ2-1	CASNGLAGDSSSYNEQFF	TGTGCCAGCAACGGACTAGCGGGAGACTCTTCCTCCTACAATGAGCAGTTCTTC
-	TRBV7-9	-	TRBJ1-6	CASSLGLDSPLHF	TGTGCCAGCAGCTTAGGTCTGGACTCACCCCTCCACTTT
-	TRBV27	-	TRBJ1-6	CASSYEWDSPLHF	TGTGCCAGCAGCTATGAGTGGGATTCACCCCTCCACTTT
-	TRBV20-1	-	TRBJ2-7	CSAEPRVTLGSEQYF	TGCAGTGCTGAGCCGAGGGTCACCCTGGGGAGCGAGCAGTACTTC
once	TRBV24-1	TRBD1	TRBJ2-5	CATSLTGTGETQYF	TGTGCCACCAGCCTGACCGGGACAGGGGAGACCCAGTACTTC
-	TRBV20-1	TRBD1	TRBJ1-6	CSASAGTGGYNSPLHF	TGCAGTGCTAGCGCCGGGACAGGGGGCTATAATTCACCCCTCCACTTT
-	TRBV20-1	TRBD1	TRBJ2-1	CSAKTGYGEQFF	TGCAGTGCTAAGACAGGGTATGGTGAGCAGTTCTTC
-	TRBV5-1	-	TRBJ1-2	CASSLGWGGDGYTF	TGCGCCAGCAGCTTAGGATGGGGAGGAGATGGCTACACCTTC
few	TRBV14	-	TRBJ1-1	CASSSLRGTEAFF	TGTGCCAGCAGCTCCCTCCGCGGCACTGAAGCTTTCTTT
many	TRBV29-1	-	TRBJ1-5	CSARFSNQPQHF	TGCAGCGCACGGTTTAGCAATCAGCCCCAGCATTTT
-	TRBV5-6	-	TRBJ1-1	CASRPTGSTEAFF	TGTGCCAGCAGACCCACTGGCAGCACTGAAGCTTTCTTT
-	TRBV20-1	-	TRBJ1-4	CSALRTRIATNEKLFF	TGCAGTGCTCTAAGGACAAGAATCGCGACTAATGAAAAACTGTTTTTT
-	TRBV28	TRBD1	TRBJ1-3	CASSYYPNRGFNSGNTIYF	TGTGCCAGCAGTTACTACCCCAACAGGGGATTTAACTCTGGAAACACCATATATTTT
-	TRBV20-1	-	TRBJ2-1	CSARGTAADTYNEQFF	TGCAGTGCTAGAGGTACAGCGGCGGATACCTACAATGAGCAGTTCTTC
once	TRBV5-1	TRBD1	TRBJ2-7	CASINPGQGLREQYF	TGCGCCAGCATAAACCCGGGACAGGGGTTGAGGGAGCAGTACTTC
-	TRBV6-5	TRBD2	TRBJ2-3	CASSYGGLGSNTQYF	TGTGCCAGCAGTTACGGGGGACTAGGTTCTAATACGCAGTATTTT
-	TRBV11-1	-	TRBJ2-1	CASSPGLSGYNEQFF	TGTGCCAGCAGCCCAGGGCTTAGCGGTTACAATGAGCAGTTCTTC